This T cell receptor (beta chain) came from a study of shared clonotypes between healthy human individuals. The study, taken as a whole, reports: Generation probabilities were higher for clonotypes shared across all four sorted-subset donors than for unshared ones.

Once extracted for a subset, genomic DNA was divided evenly among several immunoSEQ plates. Measured with immunoSEQ multiplex PCR; TCRdb has only the in-frame clones, and not every one. There are 950,000 to 1,300,000 clones in the sample; 65% to 80% occur only once, and approximately 1.5% lies in the top ten. As for this clone: Its matching antigen is unknown.

The sequenced sample consisted of memory CD4+ T cells sorted from blood. Noted subset: CD45RA-negative fraction. The source is a young man in good health.

The CDR3 nucleotides are TGTGCCATCAGTGATCAGGCCTCGAACTATGGCTACACCTTC. It encodes CAISDQASNYGYTF. The V gene is TRBV10-3, the J gene TRBJ1-2, with D unresolved. In germline, CDR1 is ENHRY, CDR2 SYGVKD. Trimming pared 3 bases from V and 2 bases from J, leaving 10 bases between. The CDR3 covers 14 residues.